This is a list of T cell receptor beta chains from one sample in a study of blood T cell repertoires in COVID-19. TCRdb's table, derived via immunoSEQ multiplex PCR, lists solely in-frame clones and lacks some. The sample has 380,000 or so clones, roughly 90% seen once. Sequencing was done on a sample of peripheral blood. All receptors come from a middle-aged man with acute or convalescent COVID-19. Each CDR3 is given with its conserved first and last residue. D genes are given only for firm matches. Size values are once, few and many counts, or a class for expanded clones, and some rows have none.

clone_size: .; j_call: TRBJ2-7; cdr3_length: 16; v_call: TRBV6-5; d_call: TRBD1; cdr3_aa: CASSYPTGTGSYEQYF; cdr3_nt: TGTGCCAGCAGTTACCCCACCGGGACAGGGAGTTACGAGCAGTACTTC
clone_size: .; j_call: TRBJ2-1; cdr3_length: 15; v_call: TRBV27; d_call: TRBD1; cdr3_aa: CASSSRGRIYNEQFF; cdr3_nt: TGTGCCAGCAGTTCGAGGGGGCGCATCTACAATGAGCAGTTCTTC
clone_size: .; j_call: TRBJ2-4; cdr3_length: 19; v_call: TRBV4-1; d_call: .; cdr3_aa: CASSQVSSGTLIAKNIQYF; cdr3_nt: TGCGCCAGCAGCCAAGTTTCCTCCGGGACATTAATAGCCAAAAACATTCAGTACTTC
clone_size: .; j_call: TRBJ1-2; cdr3_length: 12; v_call: TRBV12-3/TRBV12-4; d_call: .; cdr3_aa: CASSGFLYGYTF; cdr3_nt: TGTGCCAGCAGCGGGTTCCTATATGGCTACACCTTC
clone_size: .; j_call: TRBJ1-3; cdr3_length: 15; v_call: TRBV18; d_call: TRBD1; cdr3_aa: CASSVGQASGNTIYF; cdr3_nt: TGTGCCAGCTCAGTGGGACAGGCCTCTGGAAACACCATATATTTT
clone_size: .; j_call: TRBJ2-5; cdr3_length: 15; v_call: TRBV10-3; d_call: .; cdr3_aa: CAISEQVAALETQYF; cdr3_nt: TGTGCCATCAGTGAACAGGTTGCCGCCTTAGAGACCCAGTACTTC
clone_size: .; j_call: TRBJ1-2; cdr3_length: 15; v_call: TRBV9; d_call: TRBD1; cdr3_aa: CASSPNTRTGSGYTF; cdr3_nt: TGTGCCAGCAGCCCAAACACCAGGACAGGCTCTGGCTACACCTTC
clone_size: once; j_call: TRBJ2-3; cdr3_length: 12; v_call: TRBV10-1; d_call: .; cdr3_aa: CASSAEADTQYF; cdr3_nt: TGCGCCAGCAGTGCAGAGGCAGATACGCAGTATTTT
clone_size: .; j_call: TRBJ1-2; cdr3_length: 11; v_call: TRBV5-4; d_call: .; cdr3_aa: CASSSEYGYTF; cdr3_nt: TGTGCCAGCAGCTCCGAGTATGGCTACACCTTC
clone_size: few; j_call: TRBJ1-5; cdr3_length: 16; v_call: TRBV6-6; d_call: .; cdr3_aa: CASSYSTATSNQPQHF; cdr3_nt: TGTGCCAGCAGTTACTCGACAGCTACAAGCAATCAGCCCCAGCATTTT
clone_size: .; j_call: TRBJ2-5; cdr3_length: 14; v_call: TRBV25-1; d_call: .; cdr3_aa: CASSDLAGTETQYF; cdr3_nt: TGTGCCAGCAGTGATCTTGCGGGGACGGAGACCCAGTACTTC
clone_size: .; j_call: TRBJ1-5; cdr3_length: 15; v_call: TRBV7-2; d_call: .; cdr3_aa: CASSWSGAASQPQHF; cdr3_nt: TGTGCCAGCAGCTGGTCAGGGGCCGCGAGTCAGCCCCAGCATTTT
clone_size: once; j_call: TRBJ2-1; cdr3_length: 14; v_call: TRBV28; d_call: TRBD2; cdr3_aa: CASSLVGGYNEQFF; cdr3_nt: TGTGCCAGCAGTTTGGTGGGGGGGTACAATGAGCAGTTCTTC
clone_size: .; j_call: TRBJ2-7; cdr3_length: 14; v_call: TRBV7-9; d_call: TRBD1; cdr3_aa: CATDASGGNYEQYF; cdr3_nt: TGTGCCACCGACGCGTCAGGGGGCAACTACGAGCAGTACTTC
clone_size: .; j_call: TRBJ2-7; cdr3_length: 15; v_call: TRBV20-1; d_call: TRBD2; cdr3_aa: CSASEASGSSSEQYF; cdr3_nt: TGCAGTGCTAGTGAGGCCAGCGGGAGTTCGAGCGAGCAGTACTTC
clone_size: once; j_call: TRBJ2-3; cdr3_length: 17; v_call: TRBV18; d_call: .; cdr3_aa: CASSPSPGTQRTDTQYF; cdr3_nt: TGTGCCAGCTCACCTTCTCCCGGGACACAACGGACAGATACGCAGTATTTT